This T cell receptor (beta chain) is drawn from a study of early T cells in non-severe SARS-CoV-2 infection. About the study: Sequencing targeted bulk RNA from unsorted whole blood, leaving chains unpaired. Regarding the study as a whole: A preference for anti-spike CD8 responses marked VDJdb matching, which missed private and CD4 specificities.

The protocol attached unique molecular identifiers to individual cDNA molecules. TCRdb ran MiXCR on the 5' RACE reads and lists one entry per CDR3 protein. The data show roughly 63,000 distinct CDR3 sequences, with about 11% seen just once and approximately 1.1% held by the top ten. Concerning this clonotype itself: Antigen: not known.

There are 14 residues in the CDR3. V was clipped by 1 base and J by 2 bases, with 10 bases between them. Germline CDR1 is SQVTM and CDR2 is ANQGSEA. The chain couples TRBV29-1 to TRBJ2-3, with D perhaps TRBD2 (7 bases). Sequenced here: whole blood, sampled at baseline. The sequence was collected from an adult who was a healthcare worker with PCR-confirmed SARS-CoV-2 infection or an uninfected control (not recorded which). The donor label of this sample is uncertain. The CDR3, as DNA: TGCAGCGTTGAAGCGGGGGGCACCACAGATACGCAGTATTTT. This gives the protein CSVEAGGTTDTQYF.